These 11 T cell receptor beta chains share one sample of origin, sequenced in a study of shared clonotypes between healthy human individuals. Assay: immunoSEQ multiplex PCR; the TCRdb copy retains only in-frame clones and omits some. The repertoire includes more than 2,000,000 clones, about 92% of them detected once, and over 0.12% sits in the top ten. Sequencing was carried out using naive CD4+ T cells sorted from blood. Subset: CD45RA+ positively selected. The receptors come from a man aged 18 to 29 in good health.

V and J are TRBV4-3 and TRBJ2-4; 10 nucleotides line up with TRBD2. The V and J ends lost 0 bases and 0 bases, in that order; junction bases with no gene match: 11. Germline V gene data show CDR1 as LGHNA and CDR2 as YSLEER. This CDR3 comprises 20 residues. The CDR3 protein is CASSQEGGTSATLAKNIQYF. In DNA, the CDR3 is TGCGCCAGCAGCCAAGAAGGAGGGACTAGCGCAACACTAGCCAAAAACATTCAGTACTTC.

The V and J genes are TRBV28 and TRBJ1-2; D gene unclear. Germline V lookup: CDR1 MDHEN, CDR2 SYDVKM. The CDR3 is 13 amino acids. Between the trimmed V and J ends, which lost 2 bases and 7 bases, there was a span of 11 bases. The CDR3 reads CASSLGPNGGYTF. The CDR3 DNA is TGTGCCAGCAGTTTAGGACCTAACGGTGGCTACACCTTC.

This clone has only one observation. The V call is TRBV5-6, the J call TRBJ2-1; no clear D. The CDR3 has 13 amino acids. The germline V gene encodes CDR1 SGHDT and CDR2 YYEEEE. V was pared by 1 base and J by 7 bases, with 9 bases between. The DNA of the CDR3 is TGTGCCAGCAGCTTGCCCCCTGGGAATGAGCAGTTCTTC. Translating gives CASSLPPGNEQFF.

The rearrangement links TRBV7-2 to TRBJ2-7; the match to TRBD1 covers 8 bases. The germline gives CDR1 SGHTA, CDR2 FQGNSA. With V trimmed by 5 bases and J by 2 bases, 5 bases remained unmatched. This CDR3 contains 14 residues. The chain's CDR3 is CASSMDRATYEQYF. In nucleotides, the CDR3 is TGTGCCAGCAGCATGGACAGGGCCACCTACGAGCAGTACTTC.

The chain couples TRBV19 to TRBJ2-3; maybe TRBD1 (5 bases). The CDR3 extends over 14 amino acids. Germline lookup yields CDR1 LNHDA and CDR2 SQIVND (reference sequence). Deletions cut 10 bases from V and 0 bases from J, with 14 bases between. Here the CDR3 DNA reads TGTGCCACCGGGTGGGGCGGAAGCACAGATACGCAGTATTTT. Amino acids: CATGWGGSTDTQYF. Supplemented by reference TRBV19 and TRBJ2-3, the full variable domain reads DGGITQSPKYLFRKEGQNVTLSCEQNLNHDAMYWYRQDPGQGLRLIYYSQIVNDFQKGDIAEGYSVSREKKESFPLTVTSAQKNPTAFYLCATGWGGSTDTQYFGPGTRLTVL.

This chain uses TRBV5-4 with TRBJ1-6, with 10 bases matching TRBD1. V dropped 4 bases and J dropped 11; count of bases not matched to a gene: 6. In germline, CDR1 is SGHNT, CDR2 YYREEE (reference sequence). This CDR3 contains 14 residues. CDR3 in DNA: TGTGCCAGCAGCCCGGGACAGGGGCTGACACCCCTCCACTTT. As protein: CASSPGQGLTPLHF.

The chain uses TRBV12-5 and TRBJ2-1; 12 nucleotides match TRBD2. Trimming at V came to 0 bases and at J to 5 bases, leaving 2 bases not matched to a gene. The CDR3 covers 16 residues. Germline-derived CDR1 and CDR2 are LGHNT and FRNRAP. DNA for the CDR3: TGTGCTAGTGGTTTGGTACGACTAGCGGGAGACAATGAGCAGTTCTTC. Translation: CASGLVRLAGDNEQFF.

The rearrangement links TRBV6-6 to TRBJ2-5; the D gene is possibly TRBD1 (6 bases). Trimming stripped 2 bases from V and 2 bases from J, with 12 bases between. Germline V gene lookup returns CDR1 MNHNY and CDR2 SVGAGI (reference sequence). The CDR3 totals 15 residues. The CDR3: CASSYVPDRQETQYF. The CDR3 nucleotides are TGTGCCAGCAGTTACGTCCCGGACAGACAAGAGACCCAGTACTTC.

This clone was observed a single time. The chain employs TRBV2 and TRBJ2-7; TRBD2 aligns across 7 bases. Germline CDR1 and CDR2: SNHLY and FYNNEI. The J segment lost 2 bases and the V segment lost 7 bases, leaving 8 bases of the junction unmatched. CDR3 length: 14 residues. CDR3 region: CASKVGRPAYEQYF. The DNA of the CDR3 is TGTGCCAGCAAGGTCGGGAGGCCAGCCTACGAGCAGTACTTC.

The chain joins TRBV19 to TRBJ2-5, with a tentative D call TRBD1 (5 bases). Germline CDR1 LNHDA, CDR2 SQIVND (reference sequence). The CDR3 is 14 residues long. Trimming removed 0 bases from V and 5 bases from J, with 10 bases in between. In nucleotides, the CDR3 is TGTGCCAGTAGTATAGAGGCAGGGCGGGAGACCCAGTACTTC. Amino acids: CASSIEAGRETQYF. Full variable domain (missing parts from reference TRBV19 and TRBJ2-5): DGGITQSPKYLFRKEGQNVTLSCEQNLNHDAMYWYRQDPGQGLRLIYYSQIVNDFQKGDIAEGYSVSREKKESFPLTVTSAQKNPTAFYLCASSIEAGRETQYFGPGTRLLVL.

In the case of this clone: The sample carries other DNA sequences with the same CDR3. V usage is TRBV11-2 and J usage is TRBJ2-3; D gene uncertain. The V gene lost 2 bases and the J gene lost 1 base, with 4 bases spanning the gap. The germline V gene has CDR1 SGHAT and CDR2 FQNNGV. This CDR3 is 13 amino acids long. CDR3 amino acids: CASSLPGTDTQYF. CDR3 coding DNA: TGTGCCAGCAGCTTACCCGGCACAGATACGCAGTATTTT. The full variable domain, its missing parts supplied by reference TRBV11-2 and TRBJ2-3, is EAGVAQSPRYKIIEKRQSVAFWCNPISGHATLYWYQQILGQGPKLLIQFQNNGVVDDSQLPKDRFSAERLKGVDSTLKIQPAKLEDSAVYLCASSLPGTDTQYFGPGTRLTVL.